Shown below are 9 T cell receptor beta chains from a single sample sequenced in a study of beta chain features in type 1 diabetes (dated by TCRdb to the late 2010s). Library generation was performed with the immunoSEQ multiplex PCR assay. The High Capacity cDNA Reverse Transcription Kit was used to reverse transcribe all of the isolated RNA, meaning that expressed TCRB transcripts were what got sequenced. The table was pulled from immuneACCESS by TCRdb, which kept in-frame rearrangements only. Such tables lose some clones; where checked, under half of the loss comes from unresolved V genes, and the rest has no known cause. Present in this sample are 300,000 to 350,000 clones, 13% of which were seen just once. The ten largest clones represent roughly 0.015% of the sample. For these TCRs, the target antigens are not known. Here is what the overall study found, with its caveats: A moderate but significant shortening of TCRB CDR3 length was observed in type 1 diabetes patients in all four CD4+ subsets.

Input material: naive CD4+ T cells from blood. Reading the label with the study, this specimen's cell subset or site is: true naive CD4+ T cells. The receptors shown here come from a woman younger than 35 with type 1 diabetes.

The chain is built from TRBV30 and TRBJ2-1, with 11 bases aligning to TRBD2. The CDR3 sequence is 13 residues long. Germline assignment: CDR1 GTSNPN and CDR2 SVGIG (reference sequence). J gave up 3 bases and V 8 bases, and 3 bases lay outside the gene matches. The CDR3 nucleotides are TGTGCCCATAGCGGGAGGGGCTACAATGAGCAGTTCTTC. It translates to CAHSGRGYNEQFF.

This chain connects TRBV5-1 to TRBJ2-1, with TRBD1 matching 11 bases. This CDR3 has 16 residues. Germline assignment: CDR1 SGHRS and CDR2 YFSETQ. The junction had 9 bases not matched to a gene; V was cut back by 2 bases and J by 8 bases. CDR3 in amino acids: CASSLATGTGGDEQFF. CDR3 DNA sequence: TGCGCCAGCAGCTTAGCGACCGGGACAGGGGGAGATGAGCAGTTCTTC. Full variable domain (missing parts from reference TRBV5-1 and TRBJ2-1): KAGVTQTPRYLIKTRGQQVTLSCSPISGHRSVSWYQQTPGQGLQFLFEYFSETQRNKGNFPGRFSGRQFSNSRSEMNVSTLELGDSALYLCASSLATGTGGDEQFFGPGTRLTVL.

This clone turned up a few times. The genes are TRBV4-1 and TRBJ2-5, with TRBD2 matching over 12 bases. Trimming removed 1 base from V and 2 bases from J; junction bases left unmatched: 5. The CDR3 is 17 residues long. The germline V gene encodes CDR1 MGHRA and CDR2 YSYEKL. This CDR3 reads CASSQARLAGDQETQYF. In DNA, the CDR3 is TGCGCCAGCAGCCAAGCCCGACTAGCGGGAGATCAAGAGACCCAGTACTTC.

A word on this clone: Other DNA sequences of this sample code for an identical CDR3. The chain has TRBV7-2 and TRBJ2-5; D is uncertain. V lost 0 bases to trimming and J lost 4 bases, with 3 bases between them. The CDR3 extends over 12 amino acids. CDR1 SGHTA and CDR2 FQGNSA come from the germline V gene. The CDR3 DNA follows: TGTGCCAGCAGCTTAGCGCGAGAGACCCAGTACTTC. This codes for CASSLARETQYF.

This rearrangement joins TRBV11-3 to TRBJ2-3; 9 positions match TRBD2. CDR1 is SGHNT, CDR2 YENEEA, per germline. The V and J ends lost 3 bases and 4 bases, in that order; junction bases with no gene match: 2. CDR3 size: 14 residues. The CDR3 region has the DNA TGTGCCAGCAGCTTGGGACTAGCCTCAGATACGCAGTATTTT. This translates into CASSLGLASDTQYF.

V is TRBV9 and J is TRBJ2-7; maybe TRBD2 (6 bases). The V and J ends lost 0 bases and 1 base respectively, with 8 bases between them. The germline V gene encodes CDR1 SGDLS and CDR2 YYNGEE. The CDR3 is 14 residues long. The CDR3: CASSVDGRSYEQYF. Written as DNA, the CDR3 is TGTGCCAGCAGCGTAGACGGGAGATCCTACGAGCAGTACTTC.

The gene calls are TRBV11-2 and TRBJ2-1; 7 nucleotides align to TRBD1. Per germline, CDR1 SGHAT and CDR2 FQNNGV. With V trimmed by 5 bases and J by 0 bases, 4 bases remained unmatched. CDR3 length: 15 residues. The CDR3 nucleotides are TGTGCCAGCAGCCCGGGACAGAGCTCCTACAATGAGCAGTTCTTC. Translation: CASSPGQSSYNEQFF.

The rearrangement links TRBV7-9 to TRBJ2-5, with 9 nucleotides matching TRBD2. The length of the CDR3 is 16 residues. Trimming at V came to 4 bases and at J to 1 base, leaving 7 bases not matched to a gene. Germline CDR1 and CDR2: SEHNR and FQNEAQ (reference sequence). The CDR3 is CASSSGATSGQETQYF. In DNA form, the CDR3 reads TGTGCCAGCAGCTCGGGGGCGACTAGCGGCCAAGAGACCCAGTACTTC.

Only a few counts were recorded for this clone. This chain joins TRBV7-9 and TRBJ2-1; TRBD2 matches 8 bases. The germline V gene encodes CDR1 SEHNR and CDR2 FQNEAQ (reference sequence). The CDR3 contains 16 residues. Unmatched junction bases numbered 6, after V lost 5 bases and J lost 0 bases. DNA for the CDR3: TGTGCCAGCAGCCCGGGGGGGACGCGCTCCTACAATGAGCAGTTCTTC. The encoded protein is CASSPGGTRSYNEQFF.